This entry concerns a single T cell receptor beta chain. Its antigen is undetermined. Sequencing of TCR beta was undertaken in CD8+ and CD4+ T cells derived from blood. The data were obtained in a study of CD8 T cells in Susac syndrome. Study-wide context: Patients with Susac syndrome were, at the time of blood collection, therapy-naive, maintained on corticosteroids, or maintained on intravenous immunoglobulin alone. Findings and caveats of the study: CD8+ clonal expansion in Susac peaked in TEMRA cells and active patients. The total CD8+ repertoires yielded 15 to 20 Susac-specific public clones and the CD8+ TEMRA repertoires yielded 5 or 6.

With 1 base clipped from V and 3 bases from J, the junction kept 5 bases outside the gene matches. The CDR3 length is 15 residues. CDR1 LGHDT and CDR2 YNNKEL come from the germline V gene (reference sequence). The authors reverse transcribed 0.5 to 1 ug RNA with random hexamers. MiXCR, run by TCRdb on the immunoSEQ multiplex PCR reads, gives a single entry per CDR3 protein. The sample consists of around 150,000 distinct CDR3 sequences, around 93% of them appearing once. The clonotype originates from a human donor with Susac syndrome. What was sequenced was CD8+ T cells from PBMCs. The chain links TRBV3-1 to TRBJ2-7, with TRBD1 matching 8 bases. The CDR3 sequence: CASSQGWTGFYEQYF. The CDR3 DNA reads TGTGCCAGCAGCCAAGGATGGACAGGGTTCTACGAGCAGTACTTC.